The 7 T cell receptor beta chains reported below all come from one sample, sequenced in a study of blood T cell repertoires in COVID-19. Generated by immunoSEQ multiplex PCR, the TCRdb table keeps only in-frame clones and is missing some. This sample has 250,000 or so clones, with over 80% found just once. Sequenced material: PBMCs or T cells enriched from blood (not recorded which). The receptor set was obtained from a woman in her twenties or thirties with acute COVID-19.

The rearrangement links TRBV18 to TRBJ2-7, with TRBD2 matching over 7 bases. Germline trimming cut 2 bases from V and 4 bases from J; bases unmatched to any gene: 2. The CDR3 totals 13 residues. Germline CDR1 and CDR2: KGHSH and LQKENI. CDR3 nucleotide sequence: TGTGCCAGCTCACCAAAAGCGGGGTACGAGCAGTACTTC. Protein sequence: CASSPKAGYEQYF.

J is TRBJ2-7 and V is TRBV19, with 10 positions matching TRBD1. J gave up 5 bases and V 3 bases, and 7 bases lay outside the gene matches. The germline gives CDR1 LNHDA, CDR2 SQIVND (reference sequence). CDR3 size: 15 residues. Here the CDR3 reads CASSMGRQGADEQYF. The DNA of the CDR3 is TGTGCCAGTAGTATGGGAAGACAGGGGGCCGACGAGCAGTACTTC.

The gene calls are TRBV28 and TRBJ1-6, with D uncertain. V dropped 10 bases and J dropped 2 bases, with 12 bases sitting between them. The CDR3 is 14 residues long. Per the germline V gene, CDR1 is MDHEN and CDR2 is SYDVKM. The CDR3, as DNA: TGTGCCACCCTCGACGGGGCCTATAATTCACCCCTCCACTTT. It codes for CATLDGAYNSPLHF.

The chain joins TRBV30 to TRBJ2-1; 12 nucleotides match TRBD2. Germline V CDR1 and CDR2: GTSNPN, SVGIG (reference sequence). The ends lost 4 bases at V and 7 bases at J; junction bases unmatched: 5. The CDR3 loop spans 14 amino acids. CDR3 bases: TGTGCCTGGACAAAAGGACTAGCGGGAAATGAGCAGTTCTTC. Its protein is CAWTKGLAGNEQFF.

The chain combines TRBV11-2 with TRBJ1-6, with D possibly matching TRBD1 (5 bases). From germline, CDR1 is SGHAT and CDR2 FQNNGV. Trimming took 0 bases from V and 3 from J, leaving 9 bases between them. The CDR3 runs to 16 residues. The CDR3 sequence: CASSLEGQLYNSPLHF. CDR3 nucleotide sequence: TGTGCCAGCAGCTTAGAGGGGCAACTCTATAATTCACCCCTCCACTTT.

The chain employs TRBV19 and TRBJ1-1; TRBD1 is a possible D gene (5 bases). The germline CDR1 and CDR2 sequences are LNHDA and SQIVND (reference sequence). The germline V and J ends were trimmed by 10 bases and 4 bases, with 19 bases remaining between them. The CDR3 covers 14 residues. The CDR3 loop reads CATIRIWGGTEAFF. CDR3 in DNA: TGTGCCACCATTCGTATTTGGGGGGGCACTGAAGCTTTCTTT. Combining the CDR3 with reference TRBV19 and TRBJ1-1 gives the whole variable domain DGGITQSPKYLFRKEGQNVTLSCEQNLNHDAMYWYRQDPGQGLRLIYYSQIVNDFQKGDIAEGYSVSREKKESFPLTVTSAQKNPTAFYLCATIRIWGGTEAFFGQGTRLTVV.

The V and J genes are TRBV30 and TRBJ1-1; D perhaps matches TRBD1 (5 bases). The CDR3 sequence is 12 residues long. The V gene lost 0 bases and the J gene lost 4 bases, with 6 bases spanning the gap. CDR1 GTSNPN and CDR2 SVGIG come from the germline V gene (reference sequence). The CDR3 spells CAWSVGATEAFF. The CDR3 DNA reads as TGTGCCTGGAGTGTAGGGGCCACTGAAGCTTTCTTT. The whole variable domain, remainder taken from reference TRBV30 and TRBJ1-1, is SQTIHQWPATLVQPVGSPLSLECTVEGTSNPNLYWYRQAAGRGLQLLFYSVGIGQISSEVPQNLSASRPQDRQFILSSKKLLLSDSGFYLCAWSVGATEAFFGQGTRLTVV.